Below, 15 T cell receptor beta chains from the same sample are listed, as sequenced in a study of T cells after yellow fever vaccination. TCRdb called the 5' RACE reads again in MiXCR, with one record for every CDR3 protein. This sample has under 300,000 distinct CDR3 sequences, with 6.9% found just once. The specimen comprised CD4+ T cells sorted from PBMCs, sampled 15 days after the yellow fever booster vaccination. The receptors were sampled from a man between 25 and 39 years old who received the YFV17D yellow fever vaccine.

This clonotype has more than one count but fewer than ten. V gene TRBV5-4 combines with J gene TRBJ1-4; D unclear. The CDR3 contains 12 residues. The ends were cut back, 2 bases at V and 7 bases at J, with 6 bases in the middle. Germline V gene sequence: CDR1 SGHNT, CDR2 YYREEE (reference sequence). The CDR3 here is CASSLRGEKLFF. The CDR3 DNA follows: TGTGCCAGCAGCTTAAGAGGTGAAAAACTGTTTTTT.

This clonotype was recorded a few times. CDR3 residues: CASSYLGSDIQYF. Written as DNA, the CDR3 is TGTGCCAGCAGTTATTTGGGGTCCGACATTCAGTACTTC. The chain is built from TRBV6-5 and TRBJ2-4; no reliable D call. The CDR3 extends over 13 amino acids. The germline gives CDR1 MNHEY, CDR2 SVGAGI. V was cut by 3 bases and J by 8 bases, with 11 bases left in between.

In this sample, this clonotype turned up a few times. This CDR3 reads CASSELGQGGNIQYF. The CDR3 bases are TGTGCCAGCAGTGAACTGGGACAGGGCGGAAACATTCAGTACTTC. J is TRBJ2-4 and V is TRBV6-1, with 9 bases that match TRBD1. This CDR3 region has 15 residues. From germline, CDR1 is MNHNS and CDR2 SASEGT. With 2 bases clipped from V and 6 bases from J, the junction kept 5 bases outside the gene matches.

In its sample, this clonotype was seen once. This sequence joins TRBV5-6 and TRBJ2-7, with D unresolved. There are 13 residues in the CDR3. CDR1 is SGHDT, CDR2 YYEEEE, per germline. The V end was cut by 4 bases, the J end by 2 bases, with 10 bases between. The DNA of the CDR3 is TGTGCCAGCAGCCCCGAGCTCGCCTACGAGCAGTACTTC. Its translation is CASSPELAYEQYF.

This clonotype was recorded a few times. The gene calls are TRBV29-1 and TRBJ2-3; D is ambiguous. Germline V gives CDR1 SQVTM, CDR2 ANQGSEA. V was cut by 7 bases and J by 5 bases, with 10 bases left in between. The CDR3 is 11 amino acids. CDR3 protein: CSGPVGDTQYF. Here the CDR3 DNA reads TGCAGCGGCCCGGTTGGAGATACGCAGTATTTT.

Many counts were recorded for this clonotype. The chain has TRBV20-1 and TRBJ2-1; 10 bases fit TRBD2. V shed 0 bases and J 7 bases; nucleotides not matched to a gene: 6. This CDR3 contains 15 residues. Germline loops: CDR1 DFQATT, CDR2 SNEGSKA (reference sequence). This CDR3 is CSARDLAGVGNEQFF. CDR3 sequence (DNA): TGCAGTGCTAGAGACCTAGCGGGAGTTGGTAATGAGCAGTTCTTC.

The V call is TRBV14, the J call TRBJ1-1; D unclear. The CDR3 is made up of 13 amino acids. The V gene lost 2 bases and the J gene lost 1 base, with 5 bases spanning the gap. The germline V gene encodes CDR1 SGHDN and CDR2 FVKESK. The CDR3 sequence: CASSQQPNTEAFF. The CDR3 nucleotides are TGTGCCAGCAGCCAACAGCCGAACACTGAAGCTTTCTTT.

CDR3 protein: CSAHRGLGNTIYF. The CDR3 DNA sequence: TGCAGCGCCCACAGGGGGCTTGGAAACACCATATATTTT. The V gene is TRBV29-1, the J gene TRBJ1-3; 9 nucleotides match TRBD1. With V trimmed by 7 bases and J by 3 bases, 4 bases remained unmatched. Germline CDR1 reads SQVTM; CDR2 reads ANQGSEA. The CDR3 consists of 13 residues. The full variable domain, with the rest looked up from reference TRBV29-1 and TRBJ1-3, is SAVISQKPSRDICQRGTSLTIQCQVDSQVTMMFWYRQQPGQSLTLIATANQGSEATYESGFVIDKFPISRPNLTFSTLTVSNMSPEDSSIYLCSAHRGLGNTIYFGEGSWLTVV.

This clonotype was picked up a small number of times. This chain links TRBV24-1 with TRBJ2-6; no reliable D call. This CDR3 comprises 16 residues. Germline V gene data show CDR1 as KGHDR and CDR2 as SFDVKD. V lost 1 base to trimming and J lost 4 bases, with 10 bases between them. This chain's CDR3 is CATSDFSVAGANVLTF. The CDR3 DNA reads as TGTGCCACCAGTGATTTTTCGGTTGCCGGGGCCAACGTCCTGACTTTC.

The sample holds a few counts of this clonotype. The chain couples TRBV20-1 to TRBJ1-2; 8 bases match TRBD1. The length of the CDR3 is 12 residues. Trimming took 6 bases from V and 7 from J; bases not matched to a gene: 7. From germline, CDR1 is DFQATT and CDR2 SNEGSKA (reference sequence). In DNA, the CDR3 is TGCAGTGCCCTACTCCAGGGGGCTGGCTACACCTTC. The encoded protein is CSALLQGAGYTF.

The J gene is TRBJ2-6, the V gene TRBV7-2; 8 bases fit TRBD2. The ends lost 5 bases at V and 1 base at J; junction bases unmatched: 4. CDR3 length: 16 amino acids. Germline V gene data show CDR1 as SGHTA and CDR2 as FQGNSA. DNA for the CDR3: TGTGCCAGCAGCAAACCGGGGGGGTCTGGGGCCAACGTCCTGACTTTC. Translating it yields CASSKPGGSGANVLTF.

This sequence joins TRBV29-1 and TRBJ1-3, with a possible D match to TRBD1 (5 bases). Germline V gene data show CDR1 as SQVTM and CDR2 as ANQGSEA. V lost 6 bases and J lost 1, with 10 bases in between. There are 13 residues in the CDR3. CDR3 residues: CSVLQESGNTIYF. In DNA, the CDR3 is TGCAGCGTACTACAGGAGTCTGGAAACACCATATATTTT.

This clonotype was found a few times. The chain links TRBV7-9 to TRBJ2-3; no firm D call. Deletions cut 7 bases from V and 1 base from J, with 9 bases between. The CDR3 extends over 13 amino acids. Germline CDR1 and CDR2: SEHNR and FQNEAQ (reference sequence). The DNA for the CDR3 is TGTGCCAGCAACTTTGGGCGCACAGATACGCAGTATTTT. Amino acids: CASNFGRTDTQYF.

This clonotype was counted ten times or more. The chain employs TRBV10-3 and TRBJ2-3; 7 nucleotides align to TRBD2. The trim removed 8 bases at V and 3 bases at J, leaving 5 bases unmatched. This CDR3 comprises 13 residues. CDR1 is ENHRY and CDR2 is SYGVKD in the germline V gene. In nucleotides, the CDR3 is TGTGCCATCCATGGGGGAGGGACAGATACGCAGTATTTT. Its protein is CAIHGGGTDTQYF.

This chain connects TRBV18 to TRBJ2-7; TRBD2 aligns across 7 bases. CDR1 and CDR2 (germline): KGHSH, LQKENI. V was pared by 6 bases and J by 0 bases, with 8 bases of the junction left unmatched. CDR3 length equals 15 residues. This chain's CDR3 is CASSRLSGLSYEQYF. The CDR3 DNA follows: TGTGCCAGCTCTAGACTTAGCGGGCTCTCCTACGAGCAGTACTTC.